This T cell receptor beta chain was identified in a study of blood T cell repertoires in COVID-19. Study-wide context: The samples span acute and convalescent COVID-19 from the United States, Italy and Spain.

This CDR3 region has 12 residues. Germline V CDR1 and CDR2: GTSNPN, SVGIG (reference sequence). V lost 6 bases and J 4 bases, leaving 13 bases between the germline ends. Assay used: immunoSEQ multiplex PCR; TCRdb lists only in-frame clones, some missing. The sample has approximately 220,000 clones; around four fifths are singletons. V is TRBV30 and J is TRBJ2-7; TRBD2 is a possible D gene (5 bases). This clonotype was obtained from a woman aged 40 to 50 with active or convalescent COVID-19. The sample comprised peripheral blood. The CDR3 nucleotides read TGTGCCTGCCTAACGGGGTGGTACGAGCAGTACTTC. Protein sequence: CACLTGWYEQYF.